One sample yielded the 9 T cell receptor beta chains listed below, sequenced in a study of Ad26.COV2.S vaccination and SARS-CoV-2 variants. Treatment reported: around 19 received Ad26.COV2.S at low or high dose, single or two shots; several received placebo; per-sample allocation not given. Specimens were obtained on day 63 following the first vaccine or placebo injection. Produced via immunoSEQ multiplex PCR; TCRdb's table is partial and in-frame only. The repertoire includes about 480,000 clones, roughly 85% of them detected once, and 13% sits in the top ten. The input for sequencing was peripheral blood, taken in a trial of Ad26.COV2.S vaccine versus placebo. The receptors here all came from a person between 18 and 59 years old who received the Ad26.COV2.S COVID-19 vaccine or a placebo.

The chain employs TRBV30 and TRBJ2-1, with 14 nucleotides matching TRBD2. V shed 4 bases, J shed 7 bases, and the junction held 12 bases outside the gene matches. The V gene's germline CDR1 is GTSNPN and CDR2 SVGIG (reference sequence). The CDR3 is made up of 17 amino acids. CDR3 loop: CAWKKGKGTSGGNEQFF. The DNA for the CDR3 is TGTGCCTGGAAGAAGGGTAAAGGGACTAGCGGGGGAAATGAGCAGTTCTTC.

This chain joins TRBV21-1 and TRBJ2-1. TRBV21-1 is classified as a pseudogene. The CDR3 runs 15 residues. The CDR3 reads CASSPCEGRYNEQFF. CDR3 coding DNA: TGTGCCAGCAGCCCTTGTGAAGGCCGCTACAATGAGCAGTTCTTC.

The chain employs TRBV24-1 and TRBJ2-3; D may be TRBD2 (5 bases). Germline V lookup: CDR1 KGHDR, CDR2 SFDVKD. The V and J ends lost 5 bases and 4 bases respectively, with 9 bases between them. The CDR3 has 13 amino acids. CDR3 nucleotides: TGTGCCACCAGTGCCCGGAGGTCAGATACGCAGTATTTT. Protein: CATSARRSDTQYF.

The chain employs TRBV29-1 and TRBJ2-7; TRBD1 agrees at 9 bases. With V trimmed by 3 bases and J by 1 base, 7 bases remained unmatched. The CDR3 consists of 15 residues. Looked up from germline, CDR1 is SQVTM and CDR2 is ANQGSEA. This CDR3 reads CSVDGGQGLSYEQYF. CDR3 nucleotides: TGCAGCGTTGATGGGGGACAGGGACTATCCTACGAGCAGTACTTC.

The chain carries TRBV10-3 and TRBJ2-7; D call uncertain. Trimming removed 4 bases at V and 2 bases at J, with 6 bases between. Germline CDR1 ENHRY, CDR2 SYGVKD. CDR3 length: 12 amino acids. CDR3 protein: CAISVDTYEQYF. In DNA form, the CDR3 reads TGTGCCATCAGTGTAGACACCTACGAGCAGTACTTC.

This chain joins TRBV18 and TRBJ1-1, with D unresolved. Germline V gene lookup returns CDR1 KGHSH and CDR2 LQKENI. V dropped 6 bases and J dropped 3 bases, with 11 bases sitting between them. The CDR3 has 13 amino acids. CDR3 amino acids: CASSQDGDTEAFF. CDR3 bases: TGTGCCAGCTCCCAGGACGGGGACACTGAAGCTTTCTTT.

This clone was detected only a few times. The chain joins TRBV5-6 to TRBJ2-7; 7 bases fit TRBD2. V lost 3 bases, J lost 3 bases, and 6 bases stayed unmatched. Germline V gene data show CDR1 as SGHDT and CDR2 as YYEEEE. The CDR3 covers 14 residues. CDR3: CASSYQGRGYEQYF. In nucleotides, the CDR3 is TGTGCCAGCAGCTACCAAGGGAGGGGCTACGAGCAGTACTTC. Combining the CDR3 with reference TRBV5-6 and TRBJ2-7 gives the whole variable domain DAGVTQSPTHLIKTRGQQVTLRCSPKSGHDTVSWYQQALGQGPQFIFQYYEEEERQRGNFPDRFSGHQFPNYSSELNVNALLLGDSALYLCASSYQGRGYEQYFGPGTRLTVT.

This chain links TRBV14 with TRBJ2-1; TRBD2 matches 8 bases. The J segment lost 5 bases and the V segment lost 1 base, leaving 7 bases of the junction unmatched. Germline loops: CDR1 SGHDN, CDR2 FVKESK. The length of the CDR3 is 16 residues. The CDR3 sequence is CASSQAPGLGNNEQFF. The CDR3 DNA sequence: TGTGCCAGCAGCCAAGCCCCGGGACTAGGGAACAATGAGCAGTTCTTC.

The rearrangement links TRBV30 to TRBJ1-2; 8 bases are shared with TRBD1. Germline V gene sequence: CDR1 GTSNPN, CDR2 SVGIG (reference sequence). With 6 bases clipped from V and 0 bases from J, the junction kept 9 bases outside the gene matches. CDR3 length: 15 residues. The CDR3 region has the DNA TGTGCCTGCAGGCCCGGGACAGGTGCTAACTATGGCTACACCTTC. This sequence encodes CACRPGTGANYGYTF.